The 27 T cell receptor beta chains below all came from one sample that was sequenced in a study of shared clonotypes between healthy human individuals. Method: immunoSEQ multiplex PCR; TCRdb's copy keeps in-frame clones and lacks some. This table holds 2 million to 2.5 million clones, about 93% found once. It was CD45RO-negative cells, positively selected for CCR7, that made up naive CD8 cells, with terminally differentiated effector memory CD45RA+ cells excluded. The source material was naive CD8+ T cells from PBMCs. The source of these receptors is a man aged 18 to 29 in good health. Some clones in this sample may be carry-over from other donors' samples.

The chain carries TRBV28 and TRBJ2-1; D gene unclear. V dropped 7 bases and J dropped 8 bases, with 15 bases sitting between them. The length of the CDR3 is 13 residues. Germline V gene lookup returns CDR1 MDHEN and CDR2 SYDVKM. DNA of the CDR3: TGTGCCAGCAACGATTCTCCAAGGTATGAGCAGTTCTTC. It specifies CASNDSPRYEQFF.

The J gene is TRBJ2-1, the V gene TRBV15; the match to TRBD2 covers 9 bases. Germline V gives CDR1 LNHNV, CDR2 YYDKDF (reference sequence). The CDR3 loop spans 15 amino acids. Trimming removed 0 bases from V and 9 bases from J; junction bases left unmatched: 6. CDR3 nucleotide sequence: TGTGCCACCAGCAGAGAGTGGCTAGCGGGAACTGAGCAGTTCTTC. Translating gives CATSREWLAGTEQFF.

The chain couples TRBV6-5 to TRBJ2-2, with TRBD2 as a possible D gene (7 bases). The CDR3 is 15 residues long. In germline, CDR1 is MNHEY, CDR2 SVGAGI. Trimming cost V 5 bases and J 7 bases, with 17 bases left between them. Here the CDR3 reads CASSSRAGEGGELFF. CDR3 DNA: TGTGCCAGCAGTAGCCGAGCAGGGGAGGGCGGGGAGCTGTTTTTT.

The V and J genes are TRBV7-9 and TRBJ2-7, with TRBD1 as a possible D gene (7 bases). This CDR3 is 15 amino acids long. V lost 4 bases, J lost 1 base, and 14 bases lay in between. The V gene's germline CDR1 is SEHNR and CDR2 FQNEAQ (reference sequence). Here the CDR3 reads CASSYTSGGSYEQYF. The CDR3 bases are TGTGCCAGCAGCTACACGTCAGGGGGGTCCTACGAGCAGTACTTC.

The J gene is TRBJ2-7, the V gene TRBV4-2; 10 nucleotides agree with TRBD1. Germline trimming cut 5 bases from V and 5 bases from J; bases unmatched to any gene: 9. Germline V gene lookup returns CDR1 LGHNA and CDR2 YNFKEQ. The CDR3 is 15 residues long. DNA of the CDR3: TGTGCCAGCAGCAAAGCCGGGACAGGGGTCCACGAGCAGTACTTC. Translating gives CASSKAGTGVHEQYF.

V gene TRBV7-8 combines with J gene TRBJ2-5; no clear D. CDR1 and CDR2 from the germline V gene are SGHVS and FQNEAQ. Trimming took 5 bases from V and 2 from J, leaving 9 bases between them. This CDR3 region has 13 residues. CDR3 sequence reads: CASSRTVQETQYF. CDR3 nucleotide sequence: TGTGCCAGCAGCCGGACCGTACAAGAGACCCAGTACTTC.

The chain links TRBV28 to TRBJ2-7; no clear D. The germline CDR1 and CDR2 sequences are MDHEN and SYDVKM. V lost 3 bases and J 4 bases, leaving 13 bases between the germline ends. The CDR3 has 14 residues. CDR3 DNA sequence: TGTGCCAGCAGTTTCGGTCAGGAGTTATACGAGCAGTACTTC. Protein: CASSFGQELYEQYF.

CDR3 nucleotides: TGTGCCAGCAGCCAACGACGGATATACGAGCAGTACTTC. Translating gives CASSQRRIYEQYF. The V gene is TRBV5-6, the J gene TRBJ2-7, with D unresolved. CDR3 size: 13 residues. V was trimmed by 4 bases and J by 4 bases, leaving 12 bases between them. The germline V gene has CDR1 SGHDT and CDR2 YYEEEE.

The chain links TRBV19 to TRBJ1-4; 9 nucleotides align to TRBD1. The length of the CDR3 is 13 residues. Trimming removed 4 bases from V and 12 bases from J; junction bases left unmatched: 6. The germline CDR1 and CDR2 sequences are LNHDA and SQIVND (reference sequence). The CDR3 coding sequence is TGTGCCAGTAGTACTCTCCGGACAGGGGAACTGTTTTTT. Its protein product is CASSTLRTGELFF.

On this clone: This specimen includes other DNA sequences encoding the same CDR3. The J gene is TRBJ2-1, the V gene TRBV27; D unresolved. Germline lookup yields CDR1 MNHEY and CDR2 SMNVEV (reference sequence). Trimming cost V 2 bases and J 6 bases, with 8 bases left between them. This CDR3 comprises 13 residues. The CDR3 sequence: CASSLRQPNEQFF. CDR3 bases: TGTGCCAGCAGTTTACGTCAGCCCAATGAGCAGTTCTTC.

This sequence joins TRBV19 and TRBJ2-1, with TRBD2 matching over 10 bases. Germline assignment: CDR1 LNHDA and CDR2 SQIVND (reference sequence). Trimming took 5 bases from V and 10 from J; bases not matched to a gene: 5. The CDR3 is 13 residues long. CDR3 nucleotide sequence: TGTGCCAGTAGTTACCTAGCGGGAGTCGAGCAGTTCTTC. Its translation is CASSYLAGVEQFF.

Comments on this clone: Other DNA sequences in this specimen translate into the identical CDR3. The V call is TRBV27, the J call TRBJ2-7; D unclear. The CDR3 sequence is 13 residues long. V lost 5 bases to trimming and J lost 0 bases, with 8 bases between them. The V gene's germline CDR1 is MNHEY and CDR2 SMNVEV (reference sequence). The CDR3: CASSLGASYEQYF. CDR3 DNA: TGTGCCAGCAGTCTCGGAGCCTCCTACGAGCAGTACTTC.

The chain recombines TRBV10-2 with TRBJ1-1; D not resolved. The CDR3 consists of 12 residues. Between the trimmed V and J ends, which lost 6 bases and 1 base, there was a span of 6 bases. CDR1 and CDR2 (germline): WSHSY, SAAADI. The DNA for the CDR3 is TGCGCCAGCAGCCATTGGAACACTGAAGCTTTCTTT. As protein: CASSHWNTEAFF.

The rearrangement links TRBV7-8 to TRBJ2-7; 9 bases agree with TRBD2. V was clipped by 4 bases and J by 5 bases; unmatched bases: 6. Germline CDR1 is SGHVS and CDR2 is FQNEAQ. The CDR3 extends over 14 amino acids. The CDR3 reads CASSSRTSVDEQYF. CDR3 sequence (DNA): TGTGCCAGCAGCTCCAGGACTAGCGTCGACGAGCAGTACTTC.

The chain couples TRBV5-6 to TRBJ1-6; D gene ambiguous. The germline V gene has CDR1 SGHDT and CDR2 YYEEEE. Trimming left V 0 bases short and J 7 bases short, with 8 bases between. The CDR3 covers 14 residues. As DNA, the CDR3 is TGTGCCAGCAGCTTGGCGGATACGAATTCACCCCTCCACTTT. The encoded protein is CASSLADTNSPLHF.

In nucleotides, the CDR3 is TGTGCCAGCAGGGAACTAACAGGGGAGGACACTGAAGCTTTCTTT. Translation: CASRELTGEDTEAFF. This chain connects TRBV4-2 to TRBJ1-1, with 7 bases matching TRBD1. Per germline, CDR1 LGHNA and CDR2 YNFKEQ. Trimming at V came to 6 bases and at J to 3 bases, leaving 10 bases not matched to a gene. There are 15 residues in the CDR3.

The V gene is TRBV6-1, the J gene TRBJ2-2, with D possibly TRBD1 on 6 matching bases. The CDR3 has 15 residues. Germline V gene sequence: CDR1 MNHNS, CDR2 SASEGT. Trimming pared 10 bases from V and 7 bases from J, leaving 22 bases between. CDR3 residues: CATYRDKRIDGELFF. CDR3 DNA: TGTGCCACCTACCGGGACAAGAGGATTGACGGGGAGCTGTTTTTT.

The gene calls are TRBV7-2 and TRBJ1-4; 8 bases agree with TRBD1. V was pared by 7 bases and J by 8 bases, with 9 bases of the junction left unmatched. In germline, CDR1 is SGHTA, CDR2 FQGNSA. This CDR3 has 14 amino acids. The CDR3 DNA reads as TGTGCCAGCAACGACGGACAGGGAAGGGAAAAACTGTTTTTT. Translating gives CASNDGQGREKLFF.

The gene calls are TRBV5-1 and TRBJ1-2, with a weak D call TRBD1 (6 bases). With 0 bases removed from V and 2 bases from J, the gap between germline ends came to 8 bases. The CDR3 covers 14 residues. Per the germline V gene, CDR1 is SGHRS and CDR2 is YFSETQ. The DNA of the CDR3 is TGCGCCAGCAGCTTGGGGACAGAAAACTATGGCTACACCTTC. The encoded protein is CASSLGTENYGYTF.

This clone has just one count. This CDR3 is CASSSGTQGDIQYF. The CDR3 DNA sequence: TGTGCCAGCAGCTCCGGGACCCAAGGGGACATTCAGTACTTC. The chain uses TRBV9 and TRBJ2-4; D may correspond to TRBD1 or TRBD2 (5 bases each). Germline V CDR1 and CDR2: SGDLS, YYNGEE. The CDR3 has 14 residues. V was clipped by 4 bases and J by 8 bases, with 16 bases between them.

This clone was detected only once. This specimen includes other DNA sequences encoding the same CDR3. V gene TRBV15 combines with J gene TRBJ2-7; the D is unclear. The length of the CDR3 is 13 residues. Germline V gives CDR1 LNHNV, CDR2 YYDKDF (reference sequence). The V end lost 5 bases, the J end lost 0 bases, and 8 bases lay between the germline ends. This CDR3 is CATSRRDSYEQYF. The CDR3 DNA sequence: TGTGCCACCAGCCGAAGGGACTCCTACGAGCAGTACTTC.

For the CDR3, the DNA is TGTGCCAGCAGCTTAGGGACTAGCGGGGTCGGGGAGCAGTACTTC. This gives the protein CASSLGTSGVGEQYF. V gene TRBV7-6 combines with J gene TRBJ2-7; 12 bases are a match to TRBD2. Trimming cost V 1 base and J 7 bases; bases outside gene matches: 5. The CDR3 covers 15 residues. Germline CDR1 reads SGHVS; CDR2 reads FNYEAQ.

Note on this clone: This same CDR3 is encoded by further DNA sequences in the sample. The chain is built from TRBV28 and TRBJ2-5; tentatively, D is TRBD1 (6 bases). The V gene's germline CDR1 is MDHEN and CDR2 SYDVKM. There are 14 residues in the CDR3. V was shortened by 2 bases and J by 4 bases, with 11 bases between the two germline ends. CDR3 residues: CASSLVRGRETQYF. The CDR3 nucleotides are TGTGCCAGCAGTTTAGTCAGGGGACGAGAGACCCAGTACTTC.

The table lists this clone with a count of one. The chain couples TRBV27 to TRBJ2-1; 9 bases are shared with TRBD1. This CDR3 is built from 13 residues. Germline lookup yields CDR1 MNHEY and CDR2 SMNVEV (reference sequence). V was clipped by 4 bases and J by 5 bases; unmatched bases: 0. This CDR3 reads CASSWTGDNEQFF. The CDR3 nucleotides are TGTGCCAGCAGTTGGACAGGGGACAATGAGCAGTTCTTC.

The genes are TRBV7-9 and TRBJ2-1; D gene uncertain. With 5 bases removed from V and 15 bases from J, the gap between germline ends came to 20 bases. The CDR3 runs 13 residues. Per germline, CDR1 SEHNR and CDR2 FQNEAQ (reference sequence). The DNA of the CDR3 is TGTGCCAGCAGCCCCAATATGGAAAGCAGGAGGTTCTTC. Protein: CASSPNMESRRFF.

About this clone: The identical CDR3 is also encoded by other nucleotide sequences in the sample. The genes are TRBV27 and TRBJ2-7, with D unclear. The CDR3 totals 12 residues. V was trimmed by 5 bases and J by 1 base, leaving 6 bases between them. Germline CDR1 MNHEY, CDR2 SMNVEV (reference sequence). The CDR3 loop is CASSGSSYEQYF. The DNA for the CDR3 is TGTGCCAGCAGTGGCAGTTCCTACGAGCAGTACTTC.

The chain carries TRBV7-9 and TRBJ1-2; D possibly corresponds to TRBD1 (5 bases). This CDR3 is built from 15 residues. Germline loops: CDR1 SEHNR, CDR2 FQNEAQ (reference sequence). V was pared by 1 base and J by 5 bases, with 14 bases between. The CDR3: CASSLGPGTGYGYTF. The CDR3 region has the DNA TGTGCCAGCAGCTTAGGCCCAGGGACGGGGTATGGCTACACCTTC. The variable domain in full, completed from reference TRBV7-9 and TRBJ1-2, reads DTGVSQNPRHKITKRGQNVTFRCDPISEHNRLYWYRQTLGQGPEFLTYFQNEAQLEKSRLLSDRFSAERPKGSFSTLEIQRTEQGDSAMYLCASSLGPGTGYGYTFGSGTRLTVV.